Listed below are T cell receptor beta chains from one sample, sequenced in a study of shared clonotypes between healthy human individuals. Clones were read by immunoSEQ multiplex PCR, and TCRdb kept only the in-frame ones, dropping some. The data hold some 480,000 clones, with roughly 85% observed a single time. Sequencing was done on a sample of PBMCs. The origin of the receptors is a woman between 40 and 55 years old in good health. Some clones in this sample may be carry-over from other donors' samples. Both conserved end residues are part of each CDR3. The size field is filled for only some rows; it gives once, few, many or a size class.

clone_size j_call v_call cdr3_aa
NA TRBJ2-7 TRBV7-2 CASSWTSGSSYEQYF
NA TRBJ2-7 TRBV4-2 CASSLDPRQGRVGEQYF
NA TRBJ2-2 TRBV11-2 CASSHSGKNTGELFF
NA TRBJ2-1 TRBV10-3 CATLGAGEGNEQFF
NA TRBJ2-7 TRBV5-1 CASSIEYSYEQYF
NA TRBJ2-7 TRBV27 CASSYRALYEQYF
once TRBJ1-6 TRBV19 CASSIQSSNNSPLHF
few TRBJ2-2 TRBV6-6 CASSYSRNTGELFF
NA TRBJ2-1 TRBV7-3 CASSTDAGSYNEQFF
NA TRBJ1-2 TRBV27 CASTGQATYGYTF
NA TRBJ1-1 TRBV6-6 CASSSYSNTEAFF
NA TRBJ2-1 TRBV27 CASSRGGNEQFF
NA TRBJ2-7 TRBV6-1 CASSEVLAGSEQYF
NA TRBJ2-7 TRBV29-1 CSVHPGAHEQYF
NA TRBJ2-7 TRBV19 CARMTGWAPYEQYF
NA TRBJ2-7 TRBV6-1 CASGRQTYEQYF
NA TRBJ1-5 TRBV30 CAWSVPRGRPNQPQHF
few TRBJ1-1 TRBV30 CAWDKGRTTEAFF
NA TRBJ2-7 TRBV10-3 CAISESWTSGVSYEQYF
NA TRBJ1-2 TRBV7-8 CASSLSRHGDGYTF
NA TRBJ2-1 TRBV27 CASSQRLAGYNEQFF
NA TRBJ2-7 TRBV10-3 CAISRQADEQYF
NA TRBJ2-7 TRBV30 CAWCPGTAQQYF
NA TRBJ1-2 TRBV5-1 CASSLVGQGFYTF
NA TRBJ2-1 TRBV7-3 CASSLNGLAGEQFF
NA TRBJ1-1 TRBV2 CASAKTRGGEAFF
NA TRBJ1-1 TRBV10-3 CAISRAGTGETEAFF
NA TRBJ2-5 TRBV9 CASSVAGTGQETQYF
few TRBJ2-1 TRBV5-1 CASSLDVNNEQFF
NA TRBJ2-7 TRBV28 CASSWLGGGEQYF
NA TRBJ1-2 TRBV6-1 CASSEAGGGGYGYTF
NA TRBJ2-5 TRBV5-6 CASSVDREETQYF
NA TRBJ2-3 TRBV5-1 CASSLVAGGGADTQYF
NA TRBJ2-1 TRBV4-1 CASSQHPGQVYYNEQFF
NA TRBJ1-2 TRBV30 CAWRPRDREITNYGYTF
NA TRBJ1-4 TRBV7-9 CASSLGRAEKLFF
once TRBJ2-3 TRBV6-6 CASCQPSITDTQYF
NA TRBJ2-7 TRBV7-9 CASSLAVRTGGLRSYEQYF
NA TRBJ2-7 TRBV7-6 CASSHPRGSRGAYEQYF
NA TRBJ2-7 TRBV27 CASSAPSGGDLFREQYF
NA TRBJ2-5 TRBV7-9 CASSSRLAGGPSKETQYF
NA TRBJ1-5 TRBV28 CASSLVPLQVNFNQPQHF
NA TRBJ1-2 TRBV2 CASSELRQGDGYTF
once TRBJ1-1 TRBV7-9 CASSFALGNTEAFF
once TRBJ2-7 TRBV2 CASVAEVYEQYF
NA TRBJ1-2 TRBV7-2 CASSLEGQVGYGYTF
NA TRBJ1-5 TRBV28 CASSGGFGNQPQHF
NA TRBJ1-4 TRBV30 CAWSSIEEKLFF
NA TRBJ1-1 TRBV7-6 CASSFVPPLTGIDTEAFF
few TRBJ1-5 TRBV7-8 CASSLGAGQASNQPQHF
NA TRBJ2-6 TRBV25-1 CASSGTGGAGANVLTF
NA TRBJ2-2 TRBV29-1 CSVQSIRGGNTGELFF
once TRBJ2-1 TRBV5-1 CASSLGLASSYNEQFF
NA TRBJ2-1 TRBV4-1 CASSQDTFNNEQFF